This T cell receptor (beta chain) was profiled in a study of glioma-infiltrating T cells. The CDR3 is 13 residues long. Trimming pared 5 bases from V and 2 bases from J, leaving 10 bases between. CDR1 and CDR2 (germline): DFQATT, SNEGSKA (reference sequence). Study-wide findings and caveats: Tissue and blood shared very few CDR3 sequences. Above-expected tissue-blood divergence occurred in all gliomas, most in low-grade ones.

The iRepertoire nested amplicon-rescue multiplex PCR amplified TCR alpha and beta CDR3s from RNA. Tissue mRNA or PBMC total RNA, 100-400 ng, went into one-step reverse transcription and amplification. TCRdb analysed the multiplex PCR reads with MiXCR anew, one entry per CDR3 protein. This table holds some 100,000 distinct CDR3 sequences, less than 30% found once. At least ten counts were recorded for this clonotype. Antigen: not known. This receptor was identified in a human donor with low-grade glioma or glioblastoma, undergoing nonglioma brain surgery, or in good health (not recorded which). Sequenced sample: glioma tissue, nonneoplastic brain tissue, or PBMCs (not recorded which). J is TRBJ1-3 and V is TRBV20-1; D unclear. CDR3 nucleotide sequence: TGCAGTGCTCTCTTGGCTACTGGAAACACCATATATTTT. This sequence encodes CSALLATGNTIYF.